The 10 T cell receptor beta chains below all came from one sample that was sequenced in a study of T cell clonotyping in hematopoietic cell transplantation. This sample's time point: recipient sample about 28 days before transplant, after cytoreduction. Sequencing used immunoSEQ multiplex PCR; TCRdb keeps in-frame clones, though not all of them. Seen here are tens of thousands of clones, roughly 95% observed once, and the top ten hold about 1.8%. The material was peripheral blood mononuclear cells, obtained before stem cell transplant. The receptors were sampled from a woman aged 45-60 years with acute myeloid leukemia. Some clones in this sample may be carry-over from other donors' samples.

This sequence joins TRBV6-1 and TRBJ2-7; perhaps TRBD2 as D (5 bases). Between the trimmed V and J ends, which lost 0 bases and 2 bases, there was a span of 8 bases. The CDR3 is 14 amino acids. In germline, CDR1 is MNHNS, CDR2 SASEGT. CDR3 sequence (DNA): TGTGCCAGCAGTGAAGCGGAGAGGGCCTACGAGCAGTACTTC. This gives the protein CASSEAERAYEQYF.

V is TRBV2 and J is TRBJ1-4; D possibly corresponds to TRBD1 (5 bases). V lost 7 bases, J lost 2 bases, and 14 bases lay in between. The CDR3 spans 15 residues. Germline values: CDR1 SNHLY, CDR2 FYNNEI. The CDR3, as DNA: TGTGCCAGCACCCCGGGGGGGACTACTAATGAAAAACTGTTTTTT. Its protein is CASTPGGTTNEKLFF.

This chain connects TRBV5-1 to TRBJ1-2; 8 bases are shared with TRBD1. Per germline, CDR1 SGHRS and CDR2 YFSETQ. The CDR3 totals 15 residues. V trimming: 9 bases; J trimming: 3 bases; junction bases outside the gene matches: 13. The CDR3 nucleotides are TGCGCCAAGGGGGGACAGGACTTAATCGACTATGGCTACACCTTC. This sequence encodes CAKGGQDLIDYGYTF.

The genes are TRBV11-2 and TRBJ1-2; TRBD1 is a possible D gene (5 bases). The germline V and J ends were trimmed by 1 base and 7 bases, with 16 bases remaining between them. Per the germline V gene, CDR1 is SGHAT and CDR2 is FQNNGV. The CDR3 covers 15 residues. The CDR3 nucleotides are TGTGCCAGCAGCTTAGGCCAGGGATCTAAGGGTGGCTACACCTTC. Its translation is CASSLGQGSKGGYTF. The full variable domain, with the rest looked up from reference TRBV11-2 and TRBJ1-2, is EAGVAQSPRYKIIEKRQSVAFWCNPISGHATLYWYQQILGQGPKLLIQFQNNGVVDDSQLPKDRFSAERLKGVDSTLKIQPAKLEDSAVYLCASSLGQGSKGGYTFGSGTRLTVV.

This chain links TRBV6-5 with TRBJ2-2, with unresolved D. CDR3 length: 12 amino acids. Germline CDR1 reads MNHEY; CDR2 reads SVGAGI. Deletions cut 2 bases from V and 5 bases from J, with 3 bases between. In nucleotides, the CDR3 is TGTGCCAGCAGTTACCTTACCGGGGAGCTGTTTTTT. This encodes CASSYLTGELFF.

This clone was recorded only once. The V gene is TRBV6-5, the J gene TRBJ1-1; D might be TRBD1 (6 bases). V was cut by 11 bases and J by 3 bases, with 16 bases left in between. CDR3 length equals 13 residues. Germline CDR1 reads MNHEY; CDR2 reads SVGAGI. Here the CDR3 DNA reads TGTGCCTCTTACGGGGGGGCGTACACTGAAGCTTTCTTT. It encodes CASYGGAYTEAFF.

The chain combines TRBV6-6 with TRBJ1-4, with no clear D. Germline assignment: CDR1 MNHNY and CDR2 SVGAGI (reference sequence). The CDR3 extends over 12 amino acids. V lost 6 bases and J lost 14, with 16 bases in between. In DNA, the CDR3 is TGTGCCAGCAGCCTCCACAGCCAGGACCTGTTTTTT. The encoded protein is CASSLHSQDLFF.

The rearrangement links TRBV5-1 to TRBJ2-3; no clear D gene. The germline CDR1 and CDR2 sequences are SGHRS and YFSETQ. This CDR3 spans 14 amino acids. Trimming shortened V by 1 base and J by 0 bases, and 6 bases separated the two germline ends. CDR3 coding DNA: TGCGCCAGCAGCTTGACAGATAGCACAGATACGCAGTATTTT. It translates to CASSLTDSTDTQYF.

This clone was recorded only once. V and J are TRBV5-4 and TRBJ2-7; D uncertain. The CDR3 covers 12 residues. V was pared by 4 bases and J by 4 bases, with 9 bases between. Germline CDR1 is SGHNT and CDR2 is YYREEE (reference sequence). This CDR3 is CASSRAGYEQYF. The CDR3 nucleotides are TGTGCCAGCAGCCGGGCCGGGTACGAGCAGTACTTC.

The chain employs TRBV10-3 and TRBJ1-1; the match to TRBD1 covers 7 bases. V was clipped by 2 bases and J by 0 bases; unmatched bases: 6. CDR3 size: 16 residues. Germline CDR1 and CDR2: ENHRY and SYGVKD. The DNA of the CDR3 is TGTGCCATCAGTGAGACAAAGACAGGGATGAACACTGAAGCTTTCTTT. This encodes CAISETKTGMNTEAFF.